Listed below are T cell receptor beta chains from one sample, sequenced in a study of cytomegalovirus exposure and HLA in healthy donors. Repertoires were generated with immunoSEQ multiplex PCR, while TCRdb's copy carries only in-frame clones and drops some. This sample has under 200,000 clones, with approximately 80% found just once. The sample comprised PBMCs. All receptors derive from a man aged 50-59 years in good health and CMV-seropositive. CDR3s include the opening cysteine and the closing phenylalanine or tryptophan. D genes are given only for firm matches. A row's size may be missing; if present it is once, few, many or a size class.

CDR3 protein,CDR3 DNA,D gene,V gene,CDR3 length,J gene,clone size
CASSQGANTEAFF,TGTGCCAGCAGCCAGGGGGCAAATACTGAAGCTTTCTTT,TRBD1,TRBV9,13,TRBJ1-1,.
CASSQDQRGIDTQYF,TGCGCCAGCAGCCAAGATCAGAGGGGGATAGACACGCAGTATTTT,.,TRBV4-3,15,TRBJ2-3,.
CASSGTRTGSYEQYF,TGTGCCAGCAGCGGCACCAGGACAGGGTCGTACGAGCAGTACTTC,TRBD1,TRBV7-9,15,TRBJ2-7,.
CASSLQGDYGYTF,TGTGCCAGCAGCTTACAGGGTGACTATGGCTACACCTTC,.,TRBV7-9,13,TRBJ1-2,.
CASSWGGTTNEKLFF,TGTGCCAGCAGTTGGGGGGGAACGACTAATGAAAAACTGTTTTTT,.,TRBV28,15,TRBJ1-4,.
CAISESKSGEQYF,TGTGCCATCAGTGAGTCGAAGTCGGGTGAGCAGTACTTC,.,TRBV10-3,13,TRBJ2-7,once
CASSSGTTYNEQFF,TGCGCCAGCAGCTCCGGGACAACCTACAATGAGCAGTTCTTC,.,TRBV5-1,14,TRBJ2-1,.
CATFTGPFNEKLFF,TGTGCCACGTTTACAGGGCCGTTTAATGAAAAACTGTTTTTT,.,TRBV27,14,TRBJ1-4,.
CASSLDRATYEQYF,TGCGCCAGCAGCTTGGACAGGGCCACCTACGAGCAGTACTTC,.,TRBV5-1,14,TRBJ2-7,.
CASSFTGAALYGYTF,TGTGCCAGCAGCTTCACAGGAGCTGCCCTCTATGGCTACACCTTC,.,TRBV7-9,15,TRBJ1-2,.
CASSLGAGNYGYTF,TGTGCCAGCAGCTTAGGGGCAGGAAACTATGGCTACACCTTC,.,TRBV7-2,14,TRBJ1-2,once
CASSLEGTGRDSGANVLTF,TGCGCCAGCAGCTTGGAGGGGACAGGGAGGGACTCTGGGGCCAACGTCCTGACTTTC,TRBD1,TRBV5-1,19,TRBJ2-6,.
CASSVGPGQDSEQYF,TGTGCCAGCAGCGTAGGCCCGGGACAGGACTCCGAGCAGTACTTC,TRBD1,TRBV9,15,TRBJ2-7,.
CASSVPGHQEKLFF,TGTGCCAGCAGCGTACCGGGACACCAGGAAAAACTGTTTTTT,.,TRBV9,14,TRBJ1-4,.
CSVGQQEKRSYEQYF,TGCAGCGTGGGACAACAGGAAAAGCGCTCTTACGAGCAGTACTTC,.,TRBV29-1,15,TRBJ2-7,once
CASSPGLAGSEQFF,TGTGCCAGCAGCCCGGGACTAGCGGGGTCTGAGCAGTTCTTC,TRBD2,TRBV7-3,14,TRBJ2-1,.
CASSLLGDSNTEAFF,TGTGCCAGCAGCTTGCTAGGAGACTCGAACACTGAAGCTTTCTTT,.,TRBV7-6,15,TRBJ1-1,.
CASSPDRQTVAFF,TGTGCCAGCTCACCAGACCGACAGACGGTGGCTTTCTTT,.,TRBV18,13,TRBJ1-1,.
CASSPAAGGYQPQHF,TGTGCCAGCAGCCCGGCGGCAGGGGGCTATCAGCCCCAGCATTTT,TRBD1,TRBV28,15,TRBJ1-5,.
CASSSTGTGALSEQFF,TGTGCCAGCAGCTCAACCGGGACAGGTGCCTTAAGTGAGCAGTTCTTC,TRBD1,TRBV7-9,16,TRBJ2-1,.
CASSAGQGGTEAFF,TGTGCCAGCAGTGCGGGACAGGGGGGCACTGAAGCTTTCTTT,TRBD1,TRBV6-6,14,TRBJ1-1,once
CASSAGQNSGNTIYF,TGTGCCAGCAGTGCCGGACAGAACTCTGGAAACACCATATATTTT,.,TRBV6-6,15,TRBJ1-3,.
CASSPGRGSGNTIYF,TGTGCCAGCAGCCCAGGTCGGGGCTCTGGAAACACCATATATTTT,.,TRBV7-9,15,TRBJ1-3,.
CASSLDFRENTEAFF,TGCGCCAGCAGCTTAGATTTTCGAGAAAACACTGAAGCTTTCTTT,.,TRBV5-1,15,TRBJ1-1,.
CASSLDLFKTQYF,TGTGCCAGCAGCTTAGATCTCTTTAAGACCCAGTACTTC,.,TRBV11-3,13,TRBJ2-5,.
CASSLVRDRGLPLAKNIQYF,TGTGCCAGCAGTTTAGTACGGGACAGGGGGCTCCCCCTGGCCAAAAACATTCAGTACTTC,TRBD1,TRBV27,20,TRBJ2-4,.
CASSLLPGQGPDTQYF,TGTGCCAGCAGCCTACTCCCGGGACAGGGTCCAGATACGCAGTATTTT,TRBD1,TRBV14,16,TRBJ2-3,once
CASSLDLGGGLAKNIQYF,TGTGCCAGCAGCTTAGATCTTGGCGGGGGGCTAGCCAAAAACATTCAGTACTTC,TRBD2,TRBV11-2,18,TRBJ2-4,.
CASSSTAGTAYGYTF,TGTGCCAGCAGCTCTACCGCCGGGACAGCCTATGGCTACACCTTC,TRBD1,TRBV5-4,15,TRBJ1-2,once
CASSEGVAGRYEQYF,TGTGCCAGCAGTGAAGGGGTAGCGGGGCGTTACGAGCAGTACTTC,TRBD2,TRBV6-1,15,TRBJ2-7,.
CASSPHTGGEEQYF,TGTGCCAGCAGCCCTCATACAGGGGGCGAGGAGCAGTACTTC,TRBD1,TRBV7-2,14,TRBJ2-7,once
CASSSGVVGATYEQYF,TGTGCCAGCAGCTCCGGGGTCGTGGGGGCAACCTACGAGCAGTACTTC,.,TRBV5-5,16,TRBJ2-7,.
CASSSAPGKEKLFF,TGCGCCAGCAGCTCGGCCCCAGGGAAGGAAAAACTGTTTTTT,.,TRBV5-1,14,TRBJ1-4,.
CASSDRVGNQPQHF,TGTGCCAGCAGCGACAGGGTTGGCAATCAGCCCCAGCATTTT,TRBD1,TRBV2,14,TRBJ1-5,.
CASTRRGSMNTEAFF,TGTGCCAGTACCCGGCGGGGCAGCATGAACACTGAAGCTTTCTTT,.,TRBV2,15,TRBJ1-1,.
CASSPRIAWQETQYF,TGTGCCAGCAGCCCCCGGATAGCGTGGCAAGAGACCCAGTACTTC,.,TRBV9,15,TRBJ2-5,.
CASSELRGANQETQYF,TGTGCCAGCAGCGAATTACGGGGAGCGAACCAAGAGACCCAGTACTTC,.,TRBV5-6,16,TRBJ2-5,few
CASSLVPGDSYEQYF,TGCGCCAGCAGCTTGGTCCCCGGGGACTCCTACGAGCAGTACTTC,.,TRBV5-1,15,TRBJ2-7,.
CASQKGQGDTEAFF,TGTGCCAGCCAGAAGGGACAGGGGGACACTGAAGCTTTCTTT,TRBD1,TRBV18,14,TRBJ1-1,few
CASSIARGLHGYTF,TGTGCCAGTAGTATAGCCAGGGGGCTTCATGGCTACACCTTC,TRBD1,TRBV19,14,TRBJ1-2,.
CASSIVAGGWETQYF,TGTGCCAGCAGCATCGTAGCGGGGGGCTGGGAGACCCAGTACTTC,TRBD2,TRBV7-2,15,TRBJ2-5,few
CASSLNGGGARETQYF,TGTGCCAGCAGCTTAAACGGCGGGGGGGCCAGAGAGACCCAGTACTTC,TRBD2,TRBV7-2,16,TRBJ2-5,once
CASSTPGPTGLNTEAFF,TGTGCCAGCAGCACTCCCGGGCCAACAGGGCTGAACACTGAAGCTTTCTTT,.,TRBV7-6,17,TRBJ1-1,.
CASSPGQLLSTEAFF,TGTGCCAGCAGCCCAGGACAGTTACTGAGCACTGAAGCTTTCTTT,.,TRBV14,15,TRBJ1-1,.
CASSLVAGGTDTQYF,TGTGCCAGCAGCTTGGTAGCGGGGGGCACAGATACGCAGTATTTT,TRBD2,TRBV5-6,15,TRBJ2-3,.
CASSPMTGGFSPLHF,TGTGCCAGCAGCCCCATGACAGGGGGCTTTTCACCCCTCCACTTT,TRBD1,TRBV9,15,TRBJ1-6,.
CASSLGQGAGSNSPLHF,TGTGCCAGCAGCTTGGGACAGGGGGCCGGGTCTAATTCACCCCTCCACTTT,TRBD1,TRBV5-4,17,TRBJ1-6,.
CASSLADRRNTIYF,TGCGCCAGCAGCTTGGCAGACAGGAGAAACACCATATATTTT,.,TRBV5-1,14,TRBJ1-3,.